This T cell receptor beta chain stems from a study of cytomegalovirus exposure and HLA in healthy donors. Measured with immunoSEQ multiplex PCR; TCRdb has only the in-frame clones, and not every one. The data contain some 130,000 clones, about nine tenths of them singletons. A few counts support this clone. The clonotype was recovered from a man between 18 and 35 years old in good health and CMV-seronegative. The material sequenced was PBMCs.

Here the CDR3 reads CASSYYRANQPQHF. For the CDR3, the DNA is TGTGCCAGCAGTTACTACAGGGCAAATCAGCCCCAGCATTTT. The chain links TRBV5-6 to TRBJ1-5, with D tentatively TRBD1 (6 bases). The CDR3 is made up of 14 amino acids. Germline V gene sequence: CDR1 SGHDT, CDR2 YYEEEE. Trimming took 5 bases from V and 4 from J, leaving 13 bases between them.